This T cell receptor beta chain emerged from a study of blood T cell repertoires in COVID-19. The overall study: Acute-phase and convalescent COVID-19 samples originated in the United States, Italy and Spain. The analysed material was cDNA or gDNA that came from T cells, B-cell-depleted T cells, or PBMCs.

Germline V gene data show CDR1 as SGHRS and CDR2 as YFSETQ. The CDR3 spans 13 residues. V was pared by 4 bases and J by 7 bases, with 6 bases of the junction left unmatched. The Seattle site enrolled patients during active infection and followed them longitudinally. Authors' processing steps: The authors estimated nucleated cell counts from reference gene primer amplification. The repertoire was sequenced with immunoSEQ multiplex PCR; TCRdb's copy has only in-frame clones and lacks some. V and J calls and clone size follow that table, whereas D and trimming were derived from the DNA. The data show fewer than 250,000 clones, around nine tenths seen once.

This receptor was identified in a man aged 30 to 39 with COVID-19, enrolled during active disease. V and J are TRBV5-1 and TRBJ1-2; 8 positions match TRBD1. What was sequenced was peripheral blood. The CDR3 DNA is TGCGCCAGCAGCCTGGGACAGGAAGGTGGCTACACCTTC. This sequence encodes CASSLGQEGGYTF. Based on the CDR3 plus reference TRBV5-1 and TRBJ1-2, the full variable domain is KAGVTQTPRYLIKTRGQQVTLSCSPISGHRSVSWYQQTPGQGLQFLFEYFSETQRNKGNFPGRFSGRQFSNSRSEMNVSTLELGDSALYLCASSLGQEGGYTFGSGTRLTVV.